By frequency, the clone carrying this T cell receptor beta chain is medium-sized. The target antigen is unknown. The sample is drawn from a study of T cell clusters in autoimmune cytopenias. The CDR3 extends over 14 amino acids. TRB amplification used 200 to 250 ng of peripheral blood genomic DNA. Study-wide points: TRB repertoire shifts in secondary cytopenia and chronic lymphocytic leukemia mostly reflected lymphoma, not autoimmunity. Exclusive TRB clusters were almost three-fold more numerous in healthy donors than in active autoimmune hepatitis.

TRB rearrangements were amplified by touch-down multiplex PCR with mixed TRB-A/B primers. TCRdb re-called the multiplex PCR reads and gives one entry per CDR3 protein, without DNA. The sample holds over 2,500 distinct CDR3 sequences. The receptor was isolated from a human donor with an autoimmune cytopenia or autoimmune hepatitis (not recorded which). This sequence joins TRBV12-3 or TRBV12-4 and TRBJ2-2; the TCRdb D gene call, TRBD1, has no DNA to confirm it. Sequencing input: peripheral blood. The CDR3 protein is CASSLGQFTGELFF.